Shown below are 29 T cell receptor beta chains from a single sample sequenced in a study of CD8 T cells in ankylosing spondylitis. A single record per CDR3 protein comes from TCRdb applying MiXCR to the 5' RACE reads. The sample records about 260,000 distinct CDR3 sequences, roughly a quarter being singletons. Material for sequencing was blood, either unsorted or a sorted T cell fraction (not recorded which). The receptors derive from a male donor with ankylosing spondylitis or in good health (not recorded which).

This chain joins TRBV5-5 and TRBJ2-5, with a tentative D call TRBD1 (6 bases). V shed 4 bases and J shed 0 bases, with 16 bases lying between them. In germline, CDR1 is SGHKS, CDR2 YYEKEE (reference sequence). The CDR3 is 16 amino acids. This CDR3 is CASSRPDQGYQETQYF. The CDR3 bases are TGTGCCAGCAGCCGACCTGACCAGGGGTACCAAGAGACCCAGTACTTC.

This clonotype was seen repeatedly, ten times or more. The gene calls are TRBV20-1 and TRBJ2-3, with D perhaps matching TRBD1 (5 bases). Germline CDR1 and CDR2: DFQATT and SNEGSKA (reference sequence). Trimming removed 3 bases at V and 0 bases at J, with 10 bases between. The length of the CDR3 is 14 residues. CDR3 protein: CSASTGTSTDTQYF. The CDR3 DNA is TGCAGTGCTAGTACAGGAACTAGCACAGATACGCAGTATTTT.

The chain couples TRBV12-3 or TRBV12-4 to TRBJ2-3; maybe TRBD2 (7 bases). Deletions cut 6 bases from V and 1 base from J, with 14 bases between. CDR3 size: 15 residues. This chain's CDR3 is CASSSTGGGTDTQYF. CDR3 DNA: TGTGCCAGCAGCTCGACGGGGGGCGGCACAGATACGCAGTATTTT.

In its sample, this clonotype was seen many times. This chain uses TRBV2 with TRBJ1-3, with D unresolved. CDR3 size: 15 residues. Trimming left V 5 bases short and J 0 bases short, with 11 bases between. CDR1 and CDR2 from the germline V gene are SNHLY and FYNNEI. CDR3 amino acids: CASSSGRASGNTIYF. The CDR3 region has the DNA TGTGCCAGCAGTTCCGGACGGGCCTCTGGAAACACCATATATTTT.

The rearrangement joins TRBV20-1 to TRBJ1-1; the D gene is possibly TRBD1 (5 bases). The CDR3 length is 13 residues. The germline V gene encodes CDR1 DFQATT and CDR2 SNEGSKA (reference sequence). V dropped 4 bases and J dropped 7 bases, with 16 bases sitting between them. CDR3 protein: CSATGGRDFEAFF. The CDR3 region has the DNA TGCAGTGCTACCGGGGGACGGGACTTTGAAGCTTTCTTT.

This clonotype was detected many times. This chain connects TRBV11-2 to TRBJ2-3; 7 positions match TRBD1. Trimming cost V 4 bases and J 0 bases; bases outside gene matches: 4. The CDR3 is 15 residues long. Germline V CDR1 and CDR2: SGHAT, FQNNGV. The CDR3 DNA sequence: TGTGCCAGCAGCTACCCCAGGGGGAGCACAGATACGCAGTATTTT. Protein sequence: CASSYPRGSTDTQYF. The entire variable domain, with the rest obtained from reference TRBV11-2 and TRBJ2-3, is as follows: EAGVAQSPRYKIIEKRQSVAFWCNPISGHATLYWYQQILGQGPKLLIQFQNNGVVDDSQLPKDRFSAERLKGVDSTLKIQPAKLEDSAVYLCASSYPRGSTDTQYFGPGTRLTVL.

This clonotype was recorded at least ten times. This chain links TRBV6-5 with TRBJ1-1; 9 bases map to TRBD1. V shed 0 bases and J 1 base; nucleotides not matched to a gene: 6. This CDR3 spans 17 amino acids. Germline V gene sequence: CDR1 MNHEY, CDR2 SVGAGI. CDR3 sequence reads: CASSYSLGQGSNTEAFF. CDR3 bases: TGTGCCAGCAGTTACTCTCTCGGACAGGGGTCGAACACTGAAGCTTTCTTT.

As DNA, the CDR3 is TGCAGTGCTAGTTGGGGGCCCTATGGCTACACCTTC. It codes for CSASWGPYGYTF. V and J are TRBV20-1 and TRBJ1-2; possibly TRBD1 for D (6 bases). Trimming stripped 3 bases from V and 4 bases from J, with 9 bases between. There are 12 residues in the CDR3. Germline V gene sequence: CDR1 DFQATT, CDR2 SNEGSKA (reference sequence).

This sequence joins TRBV12-3 or TRBV12-4 and TRBJ2-3; the D is unclear. With 3 bases removed from V and 0 bases from J, the gap between germline ends came to 7 bases. The CDR3 covers 14 residues. This CDR3 reads CASSFTHSTDTQYF. Written as DNA, the CDR3 is TGTGCCAGCAGTTTCACACATAGCACAGATACGCAGTATTTT.

This clonotype was counted many times. The chain combines TRBV20-1 with TRBJ1-3; 8 bases agree with TRBD1. Losses at the gene ends were 1 base for V and 2 bases for J; bases not matched to a gene: 4. The CDR3 runs 15 residues. Germline assignment: CDR1 DFQATT and CDR2 SNEGSKA (reference sequence). CDR3 sequence: CSARGPTGAGNTIYF. CDR3 DNA: TGCAGTGCTAGAGGGCCGACAGGGGCTGGAAACACCATATATTTT.

This clonotype was detected only a few times. CDR3 sequence reads: CSARDLGDRGFAGEAFF. In DNA, the CDR3 is TGCAGTGCTAGAGATTTGGGGGACAGGGGCTTCGCGGGTGAAGCTTTCTTT. The genes are TRBV20-1 and TRBJ1-1; 10 bases are shared with TRBD1. Germline V gene sequence: CDR1 DFQATT, CDR2 SNEGSKA (reference sequence). V dropped 0 bases and J dropped 7; count of bases not matched to a gene: 14. This CDR3 spans 17 amino acids.

This clonotype was seen ten or more times. The J gene is TRBJ2-1, the V gene TRBV12-3 or TRBV12-4; D call uncertain. The CDR3 has 11 residues. V was clipped by 1 base and J by 9 bases, with 4 bases between them. CDR3 region: CASSLGGEQFF. DNA of the CDR3: TGTGCCAGCAGTTTAGGTGGTGAGCAGTTCTTC.

This clonotype was observed a few times. The chain is built from TRBV12-3 or TRBV12-4 and TRBJ2-1; no definite D call. V was cut by 1 base and J by 6 bases, with 7 bases left in between. This CDR3 comprises 13 residues. In DNA form, the CDR3 reads TGTGCCAGCAGTTTAGGTCAGGCCAATGAGCAGTTCTTC. Translating it yields CASSLGQANEQFF.

This clonotype was counted only a few times. The rearrangement uses TRBV20-1 and TRBJ2-7; D is unclear. V lost 1 base and J 2 bases, leaving 12 bases between the germline ends. Germline V gene lookup returns CDR1 DFQATT and CDR2 SNEGSKA (reference sequence). The CDR3 is made up of 14 amino acids. Here the CDR3 DNA reads TGCAGTGCTAGAGCCGGGTCCGCCGCCTACGAGCAGTACTTC. Its translation is CSARAGSAAYEQYF.

This clonotype was seen repeatedly, ten times or more. This chain joins TRBV6-1 and TRBJ1-5, with D possibly matching TRBD1 (6 bases). The V end was cut by 5 bases, the J end by 0 bases, with 8 bases between. The CDR3 is 14 residues long. In germline, CDR1 is MNHNS, CDR2 SASEGT. This chain's CDR3 is CASSRQASNQPQHF. CDR3 sequence (DNA): TGTGCCAGCAGTCGACAGGCTAGCAATCAGCCCCAGCATTTT.

The chain has TRBV20-1 and TRBJ2-7; 9 nucleotides line up with TRBD2. Germline-derived CDR1 and CDR2 are DFQATT and SNEGSKA (reference sequence). This CDR3 comprises 14 residues. Unmatched junction bases numbered 5, after V lost 0 bases and J lost 5 bases. The CDR3 protein is CSAREGSGRNEQYF. CDR3 DNA sequence: TGCAGTGCTAGAGAGGGGAGCGGGAGGAACGAGCAGTACTTC.

The table lists this clonotype with a few counts. This chain connects TRBV10-3 to TRBJ1-1; no clear D gene. Germline V gives CDR1 ENHRY, CDR2 SYGVKD. Trimming pared 4 bases from V and 2 bases from J, leaving 11 bases between. This CDR3 spans 14 amino acids. The CDR3 bases are TGTGCCATCAGTGGAACGGGAGGAAACACTGAAGCTTTCTTT. It codes for CAISGTGGNTEAFF.

The chain couples TRBV12-3 or TRBV12-4 to TRBJ2-1; D is uncertain. The CDR3 runs to 15 residues. Trimming pared 3 bases from V and 0 bases from J, leaving 9 bases between. In nucleotides, the CDR3 is TGTGCCAGCAGTTTGAGGCCGAGCTCCTACAATGAGCAGTTCTTC. It translates to CASSLRPSSYNEQFF.

This clonotype was recorded a few times. The rearrangement joins TRBV20-1 to TRBJ2-1, with no clear D. Germline V lookup: CDR1 DFQATT, CDR2 SNEGSKA (reference sequence). The CDR3 has 12 residues. V lost 5 bases and J 7 bases, leaving 12 bases between the germline ends. The CDR3 bases are TGCAGTGCTCATAAGTTAAAGAATGAGCAGTTCTTC. It encodes CSAHKLKNEQFF.

The V call is TRBV9, the J call TRBJ2-1; possible D gene TRBD1, 5 bases. Germline CDR1 reads SGDLS; CDR2 reads YYNGEE. Trimming cost V 4 bases and J 4 bases, with 15 bases left between them. This CDR3 contains 15 residues. Written as DNA, the CDR3 is TGTGCCAGCAGCCACCCGAACCGACAGTACAATGAGCAGTTCTTC. It translates to CASSHPNRQYNEQFF.

Ten or more counts support this clonotype. V is TRBV6-1 and J is TRBJ1-6; TRBD1 aligns across 8 bases. The CDR3 covers 15 residues. Germline V lookup: CDR1 MNHNS, CDR2 SASEGT. The V segment lost 8 bases and the J segment 6 bases; nucleotides outside the gene matches: 9. As DNA, the CDR3 is TGTGCCAGCCGCCGGGCTCAGGGGGCTAATTCACCCCTCCACTTT. Amino acid sequence: CASRRAQGANSPLHF.

CDR3 in DNA: TGTGCCAGCAGCCACAGGGAAGCCTACGAGCAGTACTTC. Amino acids: CASSHREAYEQYF. V gene TRBV27 combines with J gene TRBJ2-7, with D possibly being TRBD1 (6 bases). The V end lost 6 bases, the J end lost 2 bases, and 11 bases lay between the germline ends. The CDR3 sequence is 13 residues long. Germline V lookup: CDR1 MNHEY, CDR2 SMNVEV (reference sequence).

This clonotype has more than one count but fewer than ten. V gene TRBV10-3 combines with J gene TRBJ2-5; no definite D call. V lost 5 bases, J lost 1 base, and 5 bases lay in between. CDR3 size: 12 residues. Germline V gene data show CDR1 as ENHRY and CDR2 as SYGVKD. The CDR3 loop reads CAISPPQETQYF. Here the CDR3 DNA reads TGTGCCATCAGTCCCCCCCAAGAGACCCAGTACTTC.

Ten or more counts support this clonotype. The chain is built from TRBV20-1 and TRBJ2-3; D may be TRBD1 (5 bases). This CDR3 is 14 amino acids long. Looked up from germline, CDR1 is DFQATT and CDR2 is SNEGSKA (reference sequence). Trimming cost V 0 bases and J 1 base, with 8 bases left between them. DNA of the CDR3: TGCAGTGCTAGAGATTGGGGCGGCACAGATACGCAGTATTTT. Translating gives CSARDWGGTDTQYF.

This clonotype was seen at least ten times. The rearrangement links TRBV29-1 to TRBJ1-1; 8 nucleotides line up with TRBD1. Germline V gene lookup returns CDR1 SQVTM and CDR2 ANQGSEA. The CDR3 extends over 13 amino acids. J gave up 4 bases and V 4 bases, and 5 bases lay outside the gene matches. CDR3 sequence reads: CSVAGQGRTEAFF. The CDR3 DNA is TGCAGCGTTGCCGGACAGGGACGCACTGAAGCTTTCTTT.

The chain uses TRBV12-3 or TRBV12-4 and TRBJ2-5, with 8 bases fitting TRBD2. V was pared by 6 bases and J by 5 bases, with 5 bases of the junction left unmatched. CDR3 length equals 13 residues. CDR3 region: CASRGTGGETQYF. DNA of the CDR3: TGTGCCAGCAGGGGTACGGGAGGGGAGACCCAGTACTTC.

This clonotype was counted ten times or more. The chain combines TRBV20-1 with TRBJ1-5, with 8 bases lining up with TRBD1. The J segment lost 6 bases and the V segment lost 7 bases, leaving 8 bases of the junction unmatched. The germline V gene encodes CDR1 DFQATT and CDR2 SNEGSKA (reference sequence). This CDR3 is built from 13 residues. CDR3 sequence (DNA): TGCAGTGTCCCTCAGGGGGCGGCTCAGCCCCAGCATTTT. It encodes CSVPQGAAQPQHF.

This clonotype was seen a handful of times. The J gene is TRBJ2-3, the V gene TRBV5-1; D unresolved. Germline V gene lookup returns CDR1 SGHRS and CDR2 YFSETQ. The CDR3 is 15 amino acids. The germline V and J ends were trimmed by 2 bases and 5 bases, with 15 bases remaining between them. CDR3 coding DNA: TGCGCCAGCAGCTTCCTCGCAGGCGTGGTAGATACGCAGTATTTT. This gives the protein CASSFLAGVVDTQYF. Full variable domain (missing parts from reference TRBV5-1 and TRBJ2-3): KAGVTQTPRYLIKTRGQQVTLSCSPISGHRSVSWYQQTPGQGLQFLFEYFSETQRNKGNFPGRFSGRQFSNSRSEMNVSTLELGDSALYLCASSFLAGVVDTQYFGPGTRLTVL.

The sample holds many counts of this clonotype. The chain recombines TRBV6-1 with TRBJ2-2, with a tentative D call TRBD1 (5 bases). Trimming removed 10 bases at V and 7 bases at J, with 22 bases between. CDR3 length equals 15 residues. CDR1 is MNHNS, CDR2 SASEGT, per germline. The CDR3 region has the DNA TGTGCCACCTTACGACGACAGAGCCAAGGCGGGGAGCTGTTTTTT. It is translated as CATLRRQSQGGELFF.